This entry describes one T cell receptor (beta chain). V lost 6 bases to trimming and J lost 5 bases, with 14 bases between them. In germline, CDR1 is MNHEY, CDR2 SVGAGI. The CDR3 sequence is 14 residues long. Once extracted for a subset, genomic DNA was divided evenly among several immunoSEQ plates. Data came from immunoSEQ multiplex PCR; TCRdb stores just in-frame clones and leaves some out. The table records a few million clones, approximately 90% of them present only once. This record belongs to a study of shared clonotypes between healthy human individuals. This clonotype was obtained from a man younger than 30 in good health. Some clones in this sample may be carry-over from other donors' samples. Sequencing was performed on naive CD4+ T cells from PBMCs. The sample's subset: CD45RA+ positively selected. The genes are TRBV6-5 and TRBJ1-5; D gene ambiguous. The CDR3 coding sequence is TGTGCCAGCAGACGGAGGTTGTATGATCAGCCCCAGCATTTT. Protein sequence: CASRRRLYDQPQHF.